The 3 T cell receptor beta chains below come from one sample, sequenced in a study of neoadjuvant anti-PD-1 for oral cavity cancer. Time point: after neoadjuvant nivolumab, at surgical resection. The data were produced by immunoSEQ multiplex PCR, yet TCRdb's version contains in-frame clones alone and is incomplete. Here the sample spans over 6,000 clones, 55% to 65% being singletons. Here the sequenced sample was PBMCs, taken after nivolumab (anti-PD-1) treatment. These receptors originate from a person between 35 and 79 years old with oral cavity squamous cell carcinoma.

This clone occurred a few times. In DNA, the CDR3 is TGTGCCAGTAGTCCTACCCCGATGAACACTGAAGCTTTCTTT. Translating it yields CASSPTPMNTEAFF. The chain links TRBV19 to TRBJ1-1, with no clear D. The V gene lost 5 bases and the J gene lost 0 bases, with 10 bases spanning the gap. Looked up from germline, CDR1 is LNHDA and CDR2 is SQIVND (reference sequence). The CDR3 consists of 14 residues.

The V call is TRBV27, the J call TRBJ2-2, with D unclear. V gave up 2 bases and J gave up 4 bases, with 8 bases separating them. The CDR3 loop spans 14 amino acids. Germline CDR1 is MNHEY and CDR2 is SMNVEV (reference sequence). The CDR3: CASSLPQATGELFF. The DNA for the CDR3 is TGTGCCAGCAGTTTACCCCAGGCCACCGGGGAGCTGTTTTTT.

V and J are TRBV6-5 and TRBJ1-2, with a tentative D call TRBD1 (6 bases). The germline V and J ends were trimmed by 7 bases and 8 bases, with 17 bases remaining between them. Germline loops: CDR1 MNHEY, CDR2 SVGAGI. CDR3 length: 13 amino acids. The CDR3 DNA sequence: TGTGCCAGCACCCACCCGGGGGCGCAGGGCTACACCTTC. Its protein is CASTHPGAQGYTF.